This TCR beta chain was recorded in a study of blood T cells in healthy people across ages (dated by TCRdb to about 2015). About the investigation overall: In model experiments, roughly one uniquely barcoded TCR beta cDNA molecule per two T cells was captured by template switching. Donors were grouped into four age groups: young (average approximately 16 years), middle-aged (approximately 41), aged (62) and long-lived (approximately 81). Using deep sequencing normalized with unique cDNA molecular identifiers, the study measured how TCR beta repertoire diversity changes with age. Using the same blood draw, the study looked at two additional independent replicas of 1 million unique cDNA reads for two donors, one aged 18 to 30 and the other aged 80 or older. To avoid experimental bias, donors of different ages were distributed randomly across sequencing lanes. Study-wide conclusions, independent of this receptor: Because profiling used bulk unsorted PBMCs, naive and antigen-experienced compartments could not be compared conclusively. As age increased, observed TCR beta diversity per million T cells dropped in a roughly linear way, and a significant reduction was already evident by age 40. Compared with the aged group, the long-lived group had more naive CD4+ T cells, fewer expanded clones and increased TCR diversity, a pattern suggesting age selection. Observed TCR beta diversity correlated strongly with the percentage of naive T cells measured by flow cytometry. Estimates of total diversity based on one million sequenced T cells were regarded as lower bounds and as underestimates. Because donor CMV infection status was unknown, age-related changes in expanded clonotypes were potentially confounded.

The roughly 42 donors, aged roughly 6 to 95 years, were systemically healthy Caucasian individuals from Russia. Each donor gave 9.5 to 10 milliliters of peripheral blood, drawn into EDTA-treated Vacutainer tubes. Ficoll-Paque density-gradient centrifugation was used to isolate PBMCs, with at least 6.5 million per sample. Trizol reagent was used to extract total RNA from the PBMCs, yielding at least 5.5 micrograms per sample. Naive CD45RAhigh/CD27high T cell percentages were measured by flow cytometry on a PBMC aliquot from every donor. The CDR3 holds 15 amino acids from the cysteine to the phenylalanine. Here the CDR3 DNA is all that survives: 45 bases in frame from base 1. Reading the germline V gene gives CDR1 SGDLS and CDR2 YYNGEE. Libraries were prepared through 5' RACE. Sequencing took place on an Illumina HiSeq 2500. The second PCR ran for about 7 to 11 cycles and used a J-beta primer mix along with a sample-barcoded 5' primer. A template-switch 5' adaptor carrying 12 random nucleotides introduced a unique molecular identifier onto each TCR beta cDNA molecule. Each sample yielded at least 2.5 million CDR3-containing paired-end reads. All of the RNA was converted into first-strand cDNA using the Mint cDNA synthesis kit, with a TRBC-specific oligonucleotide serving as the primer. Following uracil-DNA glycosylase treatment, all cDNA underwent a first 18-cycle PCR with the universal primers M1SS and BC2_uni_R. The authors' analysis ran thus. For normalization, 1 million high-quality reads, each with a distinct molecular identifier, were randomly selected from each sample. Instead of being binned into consensus sequences, reads with shared molecular identifiers were discarded. MiTCR, with a Q25 quality threshold and the strictest error-elimination algorithm, was used for CDR3 identification, clonotype clustering and error correction. A nonparametric unseen species model with Euler transformation was used to estimate a lower bound on total TCR beta diversity. TCRdb reprocessed the public reads (quality trimming at Q25 with fastp, clone calling with MiXCR) and kept in-frame beta chains. Duplicate CDR3 protein sequences are folded into a single record with the most common DNA and genes. The V and J calls, along with clone size, are taken from TCRdb and not from the paper's own processing. The sample data list about 380,000 distinct CDR3 sequences, and over 45% of these were observed just once. 50% to 65% of the sample is taken by the ten largest.

This clonotype was detected ten times or more. Its antigen is unknown. Per-nucleotide qualities are absent, and no much larger clonotype sits a single base away. Input material: blood. The rearrangement combines TRBV9 with TRBJ2-4; TRBD1 is a weak D gene call, 5 bases matching. The assigned J gene may be wrong: the sequence end matches TRBJ2-7 better. The clonotype comes from a man aged 60-69 years in good health. The DNA is as follows: TGTGCCAGCAGCGCCGGTACCGCTCAGGGATCCGAGCAGTACTTC. Its protein product is CASSAGTAQGSEQYF.